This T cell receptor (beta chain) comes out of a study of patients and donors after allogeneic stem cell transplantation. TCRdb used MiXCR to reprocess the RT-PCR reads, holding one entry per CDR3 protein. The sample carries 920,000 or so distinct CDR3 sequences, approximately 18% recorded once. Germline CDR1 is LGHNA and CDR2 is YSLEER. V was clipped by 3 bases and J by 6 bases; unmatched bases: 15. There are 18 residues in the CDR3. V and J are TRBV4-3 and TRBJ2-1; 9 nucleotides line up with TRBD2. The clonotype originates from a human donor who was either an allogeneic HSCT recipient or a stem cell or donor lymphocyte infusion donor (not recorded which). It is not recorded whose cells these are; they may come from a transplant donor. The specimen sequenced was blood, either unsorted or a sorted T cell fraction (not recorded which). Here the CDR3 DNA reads TGCGCCAGCAGCCAGAAACTAGGCGGGGGGGGCCCGGGCAATGAGCAGTTCTTC. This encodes CASSQKLGGGGPGNEQFF.